These T cell receptor beta chains were read from a single sample in a study of blood T cells in healthy people across ages. TCRdb passed the 5' RACE reads through MiXCR, listing each CDR3 protein once. Among 500,000 to 550,000 distinct CDR3 sequences listed, around 24% were seen once. The data also belong to a second study, concerning T cells of mothers and their children.

Sequences were obtained from blood. These receptor sequences come from a boy aged 5-17 years in good health. The CDR3 runs from the conserved cysteine through the conserved F or W. D genes are given only for firm matches. The listing skips clone size in some rows; elsewhere it reads once, few, many or a size class.

abundance | j_gene | d_gene | v_gene | CDR3nt | CDR3aa
NA | TRBJ1-2 | NA | TRBV7-2 | TGTGCCAGCAGCGCACTACAGGGAAGCTTTCTCGGCTACACCTTC | CASSALQGSFLGYTF
once | TRBJ1-2 | NA | TRBV12-3/TRBV12-4 | TGTGCCAGCAGTTCCACCGGACTTGGCTACACCTTC | CASSSTGLGYTF
NA | TRBJ2-5 | TRBD2 | TRBV28 | TGTGCCAGCAGATACTGGACTAGCGGACAAGAGACCCAGTACTTC | CASRYWTSGQETQYF
NA | TRBJ2-3 | NA | TRBV28 | TGTGCCAGCAGTTTAGACCCCCCAGATACGCAGTATTTT | CASSLDPPDTQYF
NA | TRBJ2-1 | NA | TRBV28 | TGTGCCAGCAGGGGCTCGGGGAATGAGCAGTTCTTC | CASRGSGNEQFF
NA | TRBJ2-1 | NA | TRBV9 | TGTGCCAGCAGCCCCCTGGAGGGGGAAAGCTCCTACAATGAGCAGTTCTTC | CASSPLEGESSYNEQFF
NA | TRBJ1-5 | NA | TRBV25-1 | TGTGCCAGCAGTGAAGGGGTCGGCAATCAGCCCCAGCATTTT | CASSEGVGNQPQHF
NA | TRBJ1-5 | NA | TRBV15 | TGTGCCACCAGCAGGGAGGGCAATCAGCCCCAGCATTTT | CATSREGNQPQHF
few | TRBJ2-2 | TRBD2 | TRBV4-2 | TGTGCCAGCAGCCTGCTAGCGGGGGGACCTGCGAACACCGGGGAGCTGTTTTTT | CASSLLAGGPANTGELFF
NA | TRBJ2-1 | TRBD2 | TRBV7-9 | TGTGCCAGCAGCCGGGAGACTAGCGGGTTAAACGATGAGCAGTTCTTC | CASSRETSGLNDEQFF
NA | TRBJ2-1 | TRBD1 | TRBV28 | TGTGCCAGCAGTTTCAATTTCGGGGACAGGCCTTACAATGAGCAGTTCTTC | CASSFNFGDRPYNEQFF
many | TRBJ2-7 | TRBD1 | TRBV28 | TGTGCCAGCAGTACTCTTAGGGGGACAGGGTTTTACGAGCAGTACTTC | CASSTLRGTGFYEQYF
many | TRBJ2-5 | NA | TRBV7-2 | TGTGCCAGCAGTCCCTCGGGGGGCTGGGAGACCCAGTACTTC | CASSPSGGWETQYF
NA | TRBJ2-5 | TRBD2 | TRBV20-1 | TGCAGTGCTCGCGAACTAGCGGGGGGGCCCCTACAAGAGACCCAGTACTTC | CSARELAGGPLQETQYF
few | TRBJ2-7 | NA | TRBV28 | TGTGCCAGCAACTCCGGGGAGTCCTACGAGCAGTACTTC | CASNSGESYEQYF
NA | TRBJ1-2 | NA | TRBV6-1 | TGTGCCAGCAGTGAAGCAGGGTTCGGCTATGGCTACACCTTC | CASSEAGFGYGYTF
once | TRBJ2-3 | NA | TRBV5-6 | TGTGCCAGCAGCTCGTTACCGGGGTTGGGCACAGATACGCAGTATTTT | CASSSLPGLGTDTQYF
NA | TRBJ2-7 | NA | TRBV14 | TGTGCCAGCAGCCCTATGAACTCCTACGAGCAGTACTTC | CASSPMNSYEQYF
NA | TRBJ2-7 | NA | TRBV13 | TGTGCCAGCAGCCTCATCCCACCGGGGGACTACGAGCAGTACTTC | CASSLIPPGDYEQYF
NA | TRBJ1-3 | NA | TRBV21-1 | TGTGCCAGCGACTGGTGGGACACCATATATTTT | CASDWWDTIYF
NA | TRBJ2-3 | NA | TRBV5-1 | TGCGCCAGCAGCGTGGTGTCTGGAGACTCTACAGATACGCAGTATTTT | CASSVVSGDSTDTQYF
few | TRBJ2-1 | TRBD2 | TRBV5-1 | TGCGCCAGCAGCTTGGCGGCTAGCGGGAGCTCCTACAATGAGCAGTTCTTC | CASSLAASGSSYNEQFF
NA | TRBJ2-2 | NA | TRBV5-6 | TGTGCCAGCAGTAGGGGTGCCGGGGAGCTGTTTTTT | CASSRGAGELFF
few | TRBJ2-5 | TRBD2 | TRBV7-6 | TGTGCCAGCAGCTTGTATGGACTAGCGGGCAAAGAGACCCAGTACTTC | CASSLYGLAGKETQYF
NA | TRBJ2-2 | TRBD2 | TRBV2 | TGTGCCAGCAGTTTTAGCGGGAGGCCTTCGAACACCGGGGAGCTGTTTTTT | CASSFSGRPSNTGELFF
NA | TRBJ2-5 | TRBD2 | TRBV7-2 | TGTGTCAGCAGCTTAAGGTCTAGCGGGGAGGAAACCCAGTACTTC | CVSSLRSSGEETQYF
NA | TRBJ1-4 | TRBD1 | TRBV12-3/TRBV12-4 | TGTGCCAGCAGTCCCCGCGGGACAGGGCATAATGAAAAACTGTTTTTT | CASSPRGTGHNEKLFF
few | TRBJ1-3 | NA | TRBV12-3/TRBV12-4 | TGTGCCAGCAGCCCAAGGGGGGGTCCTGGAAACACCATATATTTT | CASSPRGGPGNTIYF
NA | TRBJ2-3 | TRBD2 | TRBV20-1 | TGCAGTGCCATCAAGACTAGCGGGGTTGATACGCAGTATTTT | CSAIKTSGVDTQYF
NA | TRBJ2-7 | NA | TRBV28 | TGTGCCAGCAGTTTCTTTGGCTACGAGCAGTACTTC | CASSFFGYEQYF
many | TRBJ1-1 | NA | TRBV5-1 | TGCGCCAGCAGCCCCGACACAACGAACACTGAAGCTTTCTTT | CASSPDTTNTEAFF
few | TRBJ2-5 | NA | TRBV14 | TGTGCCAGCAGCCAAGAAATAGGGCAGGTCCAAGAGACCCAGTACTTC | CASSQEIGQVQETQYF
few | TRBJ2-7 | NA | TRBV6-2/TRBV6-3 | TGTGCCAGCATTGGGCAAACCTACGAGCAGTACTTC | CASIGQTYEQYF
NA | TRBJ1-2 | NA | TRBV15 | TGTGCCACCAGCAGAGATCGGCGGGTTCCGGCCGGCTACACCTTC | CATSRDRRVPAGYTF
NA | TRBJ2-1 | TRBD1 | TRBV18 | TGTGCCAGCTCGCCCACCGGGACAGGGGGCCGGAATGAGCAGTTCTTC | CASSPTGTGGRNEQFF
NA | TRBJ1-1 | TRBD1 | TRBV5-1 | TGCGCCAGCAACTTGAGACAGGGGAGGATCGGCGCTTTCTTT | CASNLRQGRIGAFF
NA | TRBJ1-3 | NA | TRBV7-9 | TGTGCCAGCAGCTTAGTAAGGGTCGGAAACAACATATATTTT | CASSLVRVGNNIYF
NA | TRBJ2-2 | NA | TRBV7-9 | TGTGCCAGCAGCCCAAGAGGGGTGGACACCGGGGAGCTGTTTTTT | CASSPRGVDTGELFF
few | TRBJ2-6 | TRBD2 | TRBV4-3 | TGCGCCAGCAGCCGAGTTAGCGGGAGGACCGGGGCCAACGTCCTGACTTTC | CASSRVSGRTGANVLTF
few | TRBJ2-7 | NA | TRBV28 | TGTGCCAGCAGTTTAATCGACGGGTCCTACGAGCAGTACTTC | CASSLIDGSYEQYF
few | TRBJ2-7 | NA | TRBV11-2 | TGTGCCAGCAGGGCGCCGAGGGCGGGAAACGAGCAGTACTTC | CASRAPRAGNEQYF
NA | TRBJ2-1 | TRBD2 | TRBV14 | TGTGCCAGCAGCCTCTCGAGCGGGAATTTTCTTCAGTTCTTC | CASSLSSGNFLQFF
many | TRBJ2-5 | NA | TRBV6-5 | TGTGCCAGCAGTTACTCGGGTAGAAAGCAGACCCAGTACTTC | CASSYSGRKQTQYF
few | TRBJ2-7 | NA | TRBV29-1 | TGCAGCGTTGAAATCAGGGGCTACGAGCAGTACTTC | CSVEIRGYEQYF
NA | TRBJ2-7 | NA | TRBV3-1 | TGTGCCAGCAGCCAAGATCTGACCCAGGAGTACGAGCAGTACTTC | CASSQDLTQEYEQYF
NA | TRBJ2-1 | NA | TRBV12-3/TRBV12-4 | TGTGCCAGCAGTTCAACCTTGACTCCGGGGGTAATGCAGTTCTTC | CASSSTLTPGVMQFF
NA | TRBJ2-1 | TRBD2 | TRBV7-9 | TGTGCCAGCAGCTTAGTTGGCGGGGGGCGTTGGATTGAGCAGTTCTTC | CASSLVGGGRWIEQFF
NA | TRBJ1-2 | TRBD1 | TRBV5-1 | TGCGCCAGCAGCGCCCCGGACAGGGGTATCTATGGCTACACCTTC | CASSAPDRGIYGYTF
NA | TRBJ2-1 | NA | TRBV12-3/TRBV12-4 | TGTGCCAGTCAAGACCCGGACAGAATTTATGAGCAGTTCTTC | CASQDPDRIYEQFF
few | TRBJ1-5 | NA | TRBV20-1 | TGCAGTGCTAGAGTTGTAGGGGCAAGCAATCAGCCCCAGCATTTT | CSARVVGASNQPQHF
many | TRBJ2-3 | NA | TRBV7-2 | TGTGCCAGCAGCCCAGACGGGCTGTACACAGATACGCAGTATTTT | CASSPDGLYTDTQYF
NA | TRBJ2-3 | NA | TRBV20-1 | TGCAGTGCTAGAGTTAAGGGGGGTACAGATACGCAGTATTTT | CSARVKGGTDTQYF
NA | TRBJ1-2 | NA | TRBV28 | TGTGCCAGCAGGCCGGGGGGCGGTTCCTATGGCTACACCTTC | CASRPGGGSYGYTF
NA | TRBJ2-5 | NA | TRBV7-9 | TGTGCCAGCAGCAATAAAGGGGGGGTCCAAGAGACCCAGTACTTC | CASSNKGGVQETQYF